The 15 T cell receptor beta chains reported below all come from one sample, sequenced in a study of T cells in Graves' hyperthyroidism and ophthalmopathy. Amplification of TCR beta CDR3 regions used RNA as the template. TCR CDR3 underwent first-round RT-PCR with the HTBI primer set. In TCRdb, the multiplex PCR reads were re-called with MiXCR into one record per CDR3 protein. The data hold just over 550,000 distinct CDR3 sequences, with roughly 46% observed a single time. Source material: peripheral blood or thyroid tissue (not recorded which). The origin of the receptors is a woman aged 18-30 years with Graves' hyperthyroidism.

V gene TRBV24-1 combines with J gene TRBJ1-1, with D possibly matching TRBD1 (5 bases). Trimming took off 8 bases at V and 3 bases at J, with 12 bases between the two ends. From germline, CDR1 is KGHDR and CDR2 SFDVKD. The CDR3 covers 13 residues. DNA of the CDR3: TGTGCCACCAAGGGCAGGGAAGACACTGAAGCTTTCTTT. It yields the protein CATKGREDTEAFF.

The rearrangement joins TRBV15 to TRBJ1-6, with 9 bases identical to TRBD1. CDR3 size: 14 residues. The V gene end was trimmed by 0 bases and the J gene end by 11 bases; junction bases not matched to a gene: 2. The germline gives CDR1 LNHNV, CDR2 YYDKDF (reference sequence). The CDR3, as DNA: TGTGCCACCAGCAGAGAGGACAGGGGTACACCCCTCCACTTT. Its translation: CATSREDRGTPLHF.

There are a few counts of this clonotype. Written as DNA, the CDR3 is TGTGCCAGCTCCCTCGACAGGGACGGCTATGGCTACACCTTC. Residues: CASSLDRDGYGYTF. This chain joins TRBV2 and TRBJ1-2; 7 bases line up with TRBD1. This CDR3 spans 14 amino acids. Trimming removed 8 bases from V and 4 bases from J; junction bases left unmatched: 10. Per the germline V gene, CDR1 is SNHLY and CDR2 is FYNNEI. The complete variable domain, with remaining parts taken from reference TRBV2 and TRBJ1-2, reads EPEVTQTPSHQVTQMGQEVILRCVPISNHLYFYWYRQILGQKVEFLVSFYNNEISEKSEIFDDQFSVERPDGSNFTLKIRSTKLEDSAMYFCASSLDRDGYGYTFGSGTRLTVV.

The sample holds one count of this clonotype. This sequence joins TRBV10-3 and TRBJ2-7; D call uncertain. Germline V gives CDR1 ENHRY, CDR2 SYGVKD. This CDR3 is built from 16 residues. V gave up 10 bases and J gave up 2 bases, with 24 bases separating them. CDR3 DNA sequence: TGTGCCAGCAGCCAAGAATACAGCCCCCTCACCTACGAGCAGTACTTC. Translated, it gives CASSQEYSPLTYEQYF.

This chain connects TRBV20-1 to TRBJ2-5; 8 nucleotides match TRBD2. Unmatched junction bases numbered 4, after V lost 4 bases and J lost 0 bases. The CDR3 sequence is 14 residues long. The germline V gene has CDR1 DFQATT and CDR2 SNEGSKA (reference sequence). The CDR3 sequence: CSANGRAYQETQYF. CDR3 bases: TGCAGTGCTAACGGGAGGGCGTACCAAGAGACCCAGTACTTC.

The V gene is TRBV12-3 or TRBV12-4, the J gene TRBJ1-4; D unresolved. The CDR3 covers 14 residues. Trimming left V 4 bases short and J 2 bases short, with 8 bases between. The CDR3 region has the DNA TGTGCCAGCAGTTCGGAGACTACTAATGAAAAACTGTTTTTT. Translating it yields CASSSETTNEKLFF.

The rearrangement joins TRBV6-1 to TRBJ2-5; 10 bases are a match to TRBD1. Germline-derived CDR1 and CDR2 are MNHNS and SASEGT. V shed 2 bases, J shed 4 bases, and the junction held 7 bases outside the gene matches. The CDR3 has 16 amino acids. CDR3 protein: CASSETGTGELETQYF. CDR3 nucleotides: TGTGCCAGCAGTGAAACCGGGACAGGGGAGTTAGAGACCCAGTACTTC.

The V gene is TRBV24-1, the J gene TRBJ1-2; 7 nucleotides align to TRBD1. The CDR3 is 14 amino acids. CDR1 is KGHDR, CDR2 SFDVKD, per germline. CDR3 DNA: TGTGCTTTCAGTAGTGGACAGGCAGACTATGGCTACACCTTC. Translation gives CAFSSGQADYGYTF.

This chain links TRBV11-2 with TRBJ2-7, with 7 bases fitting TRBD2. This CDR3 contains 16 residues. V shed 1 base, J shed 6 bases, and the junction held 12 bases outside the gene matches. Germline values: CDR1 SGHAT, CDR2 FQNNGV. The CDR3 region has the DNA TGTGCCAGCAGCTTAGTAGCGGGTGCGGGGAGTAGCGAGCAGTACTTC. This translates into CASSLVAGAGSSEQYF.

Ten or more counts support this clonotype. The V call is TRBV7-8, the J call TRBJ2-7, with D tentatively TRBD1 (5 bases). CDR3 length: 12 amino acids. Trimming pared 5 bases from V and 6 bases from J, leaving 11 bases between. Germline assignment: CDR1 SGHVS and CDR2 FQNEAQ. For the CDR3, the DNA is TGTGCCAGCAGCCGAGACAGCCTCGAGCAGTACTTC. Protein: CASSRDSLEQYF.

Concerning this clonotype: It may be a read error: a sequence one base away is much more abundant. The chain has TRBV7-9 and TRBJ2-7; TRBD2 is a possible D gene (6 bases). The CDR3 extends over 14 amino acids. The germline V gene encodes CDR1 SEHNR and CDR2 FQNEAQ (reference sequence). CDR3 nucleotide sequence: TGTACCAGCAGCCTGTCGCGGGACGGCTACGAGCAGTACTTC. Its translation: CTSSLSRDGYEQYF.

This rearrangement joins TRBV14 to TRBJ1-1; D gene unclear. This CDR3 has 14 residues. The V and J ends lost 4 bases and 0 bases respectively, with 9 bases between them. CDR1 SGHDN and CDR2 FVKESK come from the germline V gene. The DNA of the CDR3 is TGTGCCAGCAGCCCAACCTTGTTGAACACTGAAGCTTTCTTT. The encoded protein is CASSPTLLNTEAFF.

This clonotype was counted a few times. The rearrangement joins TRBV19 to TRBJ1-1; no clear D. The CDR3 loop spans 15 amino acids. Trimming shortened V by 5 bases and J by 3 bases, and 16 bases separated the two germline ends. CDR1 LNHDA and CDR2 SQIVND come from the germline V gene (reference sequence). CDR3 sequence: CASSPPPGGYTEAFF. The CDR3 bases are TGTGCCAGTAGTCCCCCCCCCGGTGGGTACACTGAAGCTTTCTTT. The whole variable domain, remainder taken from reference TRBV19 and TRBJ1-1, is DGGITQSPKYLFRKEGQNVTLSCEQNLNHDAMYWYRQDPGQGLRLIYYSQIVNDFQKGDIAEGYSVSREKKESFPLTVTSAQKNPTAFYLCASSPPPGGYTEAFFGQGTRLTVV.

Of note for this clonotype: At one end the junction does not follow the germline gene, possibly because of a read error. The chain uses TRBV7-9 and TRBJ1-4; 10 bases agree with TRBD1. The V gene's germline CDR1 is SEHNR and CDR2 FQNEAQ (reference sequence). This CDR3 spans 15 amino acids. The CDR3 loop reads CATSRDRGVNEKLFF. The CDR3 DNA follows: TGTGCCACCAGCCGGGACAGGGGCGTTAATGAAAAACTGTTTTTT.

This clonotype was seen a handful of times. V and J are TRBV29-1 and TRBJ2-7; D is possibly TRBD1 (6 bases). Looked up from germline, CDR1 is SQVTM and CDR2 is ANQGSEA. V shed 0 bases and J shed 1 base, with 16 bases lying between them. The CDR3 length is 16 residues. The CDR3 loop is CSVEESTDRTSYEQYF. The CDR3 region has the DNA TGCAGCGTTGAAGAGTCGACGGACAGAACTTCCTACGAGCAGTACTTC.